The 28 T cell receptor beta chains in this list originate from one sample, sequenced in a study of blood T cell repertoires in COVID-19. Assay used: immunoSEQ multiplex PCR; TCRdb lists only in-frame clones, some missing. The sample contains a few hundred thousand clones, approximately 90% of which appear only once. Specimen: PBMCs or T cells enriched from blood (not recorded which). These receptors all come from a man in his thirties or forties who had recovered from COVID-19.

The gene calls are TRBV29-1 and TRBJ2-7; weak D call: TRBD2 (6 bases). Per germline, CDR1 SQVTM and CDR2 ANQGSEA. The V and J ends lost 4 bases and 0 bases respectively, with 13 bases between them. The CDR3 is 14 residues long. The CDR3 DNA reads TGCAGCGTTGTATCCGACGGGAGCTCCTACGAGCAGTACTTC. Protein: CSVVSDGSSYEQYF.

The chain carries TRBV10-1 and TRBJ2-1; D remains ambiguous. The V and J ends lost 0 bases and 9 bases respectively, with 6 bases between them. There are 12 residues in the CDR3. CDR1 WNHNN and CDR2 SYGVQD come from the germline V gene (reference sequence). The chain's CDR3 is CASSESRGEQFF. CDR3 coding DNA: TGCGCCAGCAGTGAGTCCCGCGGTGAGCAGTTCTTC.

V usage is TRBV10-2 and J usage is TRBJ2-2; D gene unclear. Germline loops: CDR1 WSHSY, CDR2 SAAADI. The CDR3 totals 14 residues. Trimming took 4 bases from V and 0 from J, leaving 6 bases between them. The CDR3 coding sequence is TGCGCCAGCAGTGGTAGCCCGAACACCGGGGAGCTGTTTTTT. This gives the protein CASSGSPNTGELFF.

The chain couples TRBV28 to TRBJ2-3; the D gene is possibly TRBD1 (6 bases). This CDR3 spans 14 amino acids. V lost 9 bases, J lost 0 bases, and 13 bases lay in between. The germline CDR1 and CDR2 sequences are MDHEN and SYDVKM. The CDR3 loop is CASTGNPSTDTQYF. DNA of the CDR3: TGTGCCAGTACAGGGAACCCTAGCACAGATACGCAGTATTTT.

This chain uses TRBV6-5 with TRBJ1-5; a possible D gene is TRBD1 (5 bases). V lost 6 bases and J 6 bases, leaving 18 bases between the germline ends. The CDR3 extends over 15 amino acids. CDR1 and CDR2 (germline): MNHEY, SVGAGI. The DNA for the CDR3 is TGTGCCAGCAGGCAAAGGGGTACACTCAGTCAGCCCCAGCATTTT. As protein: CASRQRGTLSQPQHF.

The chain employs TRBV5-4 and TRBJ2-5, with D possibly TRBD1 on 6 matching bases. The germline V gene has CDR1 SGHNT and CDR2 YYREEE (reference sequence). The CDR3 is made up of 16 amino acids. V shed 0 bases and J shed 2 bases, with 14 bases lying between them. This CDR3 reads CASSLGGQRGQETQYF. CDR3 in DNA: TGTGCCAGCAGCTTGGGAGGACAGAGGGGGCAAGAGACCCAGTACTTC.

V and J are TRBV7-2 and TRBJ2-3; D perhaps matches TRBD1 (5 bases). The length of the CDR3 is 16 residues. Germline V CDR1 and CDR2: SGHTA, FQGNSA. The germline V and J ends were trimmed by 0 bases and 4 bases, with 14 bases remaining between them. In nucleotides, the CDR3 is TGTGCCAGCAGCTTAGCGGATATTTTCAGGGCAGATACGCAGTATTTT. Residues: CASSLADIFRADTQYF.

The J gene is TRBJ1-2, the V gene TRBV10-3, with a tentative D call TRBD1 (6 bases). The CDR3 has 15 residues. V was trimmed by 0 bases and J by 0 bases, leaving 8 bases between them. Germline V gene sequence: CDR1 ENHRY, CDR2 SYGVKD. CDR3 sequence (DNA): TGTGCCATCAGTGAGTCAGGGGGATCTAACTATGGCTACACCTTC. The encoded protein is CAISESGGSNYGYTF.

The chain uses TRBV7-9 and TRBJ2-5; TRBD1 agrees at 8 bases. Germline V CDR1 and CDR2: SEHNR, FQNEAQ (reference sequence). CDR3 length: 19 residues. The junction had 14 bases not matched to a gene; V was cut back by 2 bases and J by 0 bases. The CDR3 is CASSLFAGGQPLHQETQYF. The CDR3 DNA reads as TGTGCCAGCAGCTTATTCGCAGGGGGCCAACCACTCCACCAAGAGACCCAGTACTTC.

This chain joins TRBV7-9 and TRBJ1-2, with D unclear. The CDR3 extends over 13 amino acids. V gave up 3 bases and J gave up 7 bases, with 12 bases separating them. In germline, CDR1 is SEHNR, CDR2 FQNEAQ (reference sequence). The CDR3 DNA reads TGTGCCAGCAGCTTCCCTGTTGGAGGTGGCTACACCTTC. This encodes CASSFPVGGGYTF.

This clone was counted only a few times. The V call is TRBV5-1, the J call TRBJ1-6, with 12 bases matching TRBD1. CDR1 is SGHRS, CDR2 YFSETQ, per germline. V shed 5 bases, J shed 8 bases, and the junction held 5 bases outside the gene matches. This CDR3 is 15 amino acids long. The CDR3 loop is CASRLGQGADSPLHF. The CDR3, as DNA: TGCGCCAGCAGGCTGGGACAGGGGGCCGATTCACCCCTCCACTTT. Together with reference TRBV5-1 and TRBJ1-6, the CDR3 gives the full variable domain: KAGVTQTPRYLIKTRGQQVTLSCSPISGHRSVSWYQQTPGQGLQFLFEYFSETQRNKGNFPGRFSGRQFSNSRSEMNVSTLELGDSALYLCASRLGQGADSPLHFGNGTRLTVT.

The chain combines TRBV27 with TRBJ2-1; TRBD2 aligns across 7 bases. The CDR3 has 15 amino acids. Germline values: CDR1 MNHEY, CDR2 SMNVEV (reference sequence). The V gene end was trimmed by 7 bases and the J gene end by 6 bases; junction bases not matched to a gene: 12. CDR3 protein: CASTSSSGLSNEQFF. Here the CDR3 DNA reads TGTGCCAGCACCTCCTCTAGCGGCCTCTCCAATGAGCAGTTCTTC.

The chain employs TRBV7-2 and TRBJ2-2; no clear D. The germline gives CDR1 SGHTA, CDR2 FQGNSA. CDR3 length equals 14 residues. V shed 1 base and J shed 6 bases, with 9 bases lying between them. CDR3 in DNA: TGTGCCAGCAGCTTAGATTGGGCAGCCGGGGAGCTGTTTTTT. Its translation: CASSLDWAAGELFF.

This chain joins TRBV28 and TRBJ2-1, with 8 bases identical to TRBD2. The CDR3 sequence is 15 residues long. In germline, CDR1 is MDHEN, CDR2 SYDVKM. V trimming: 8 bases; J trimming: 7 bases; junction bases outside the gene matches: 13. The CDR3 loop is CASYAGTRGGNEQFF. The CDR3 bases are TGTGCCAGCTACGCCGGGACTAGAGGGGGGAATGAGCAGTTCTTC.

The V and J genes are TRBV6-5 and TRBJ2-7; D ambiguous. The CDR3 contains 12 residues. Germline CDR1 is MNHEY and CDR2 is SVGAGI. V lost 7 bases and J lost 0, with 7 bases in between. CDR3 loop: CASKSLSYEQYF. The DNA for the CDR3 is TGTGCCAGCAAGAGCCTCTCCTACGAGCAGTACTTC.

This clone showed up just a few times. The chain uses TRBV4-2 and TRBJ1-6, with D hard to call. Germline V gene lookup returns CDR1 LGHNA and CDR2 YNFKEQ. V lost 3 bases, J lost 13 bases, and 13 bases lay in between. This CDR3 comprises 13 residues. The CDR3 DNA follows: TGTGCCAGCAGCCAGGTACAGAGTTCGCCCCTCCACTTT. It yields the protein CASSQVQSSPLHF.

This rearrangement joins TRBV5-1 to TRBJ2-1; tentative D call: TRBD2 (5 bases). CDR1 and CDR2 (germline): SGHRS, YFSETQ. This CDR3 is 14 amino acids long. V lost 2 bases to trimming and J lost 5 bases, with 11 bases between them. This CDR3 is CASSFYPGNNEQFF. CDR3 in DNA: TGCGCCAGCAGCTTTTATCCGGGGAACAATGAGCAGTTCTTC. Using reference TRBV5-1 and TRBJ2-1 for the parts outside the CDR3, the full variable domain is KAGVTQTPRYLIKTRGQQVTLSCSPISGHRSVSWYQQTPGQGLQFLFEYFSETQRNKGNFPGRFSGRQFSNSRSEMNVSTLELGDSALYLCASSFYPGNNEQFFGPGTRLTVL.

The CDR3: CASSSGQAGYGYTF. CDR3 DNA sequence: TGTGCCAGCAGTTCGGGACAGGCTGGGTATGGCTACACCTTC. The chain joins TRBV27 to TRBJ1-2, with 8 bases aligning to TRBD1. The germline CDR1 and CDR2 sequences are MNHEY and SMNVEV (reference sequence). CDR3 length: 14 amino acids. V lost 4 bases, J lost 5 bases, and 6 bases stayed unmatched.

This clone has just one count. The V call is TRBV4-1, the J call TRBJ1-4; D might be TRBD1 (6 bases). V shed 6 bases and J shed 0 bases, with 14 bases lying between them. Germline V lookup: CDR1 MGHRA, CDR2 YSYEKL. The CDR3 has 16 amino acids. The CDR3: CASRSPRGATNEKLFF. The CDR3 DNA is TGCGCCAGCAGATCCCCCAGGGGAGCAACTAATGAAAAACTGTTTTTT.

This clone was observed a few times. V and J are TRBV28 and TRBJ2-7, with D perhaps matching TRBD1 (5 bases). CDR1 and CDR2 (germline): MDHEN, SYDVKM. The CDR3 is 13 amino acids. Trimming left V 7 bases short and J 7 bases short, with 17 bases between. CDR3 residues: CASTRLGLPEQYF. The CDR3 DNA is TGTGCCAGCACCCGACTGGGGCTCCCAGAGCAGTACTTC.

The rearrangement joins TRBV5-1 to TRBJ1-4; D may be TRBD1 (6 bases). This CDR3 region has 17 residues. Germline lookup yields CDR1 SGHRS and CDR2 YFSETQ. V gave up 1 base and J gave up 3 bases, with 16 bases separating them. As DNA, the CDR3 is TGCGCCAGCAGCTTGCCCCAGGGGCGCATGGCTAATGAAAAACTGTTTTTT. This translates into CASSLPQGRMANEKLFF.

V usage is TRBV19 and J usage is TRBJ1-2; TRBD1 agrees at 10 bases. This CDR3 contains 14 residues. Germline V gives CDR1 LNHDA, CDR2 SQIVND (reference sequence). V dropped 6 bases and J dropped 4; count of bases not matched to a gene: 5. The CDR3, as DNA: TGTGCCAGTAGGACAGGGGGCCTATCCTATGGCTACACCTTC. It specifies CASRTGGLSYGYTF.

This clone appeared a single time. The chain is built from TRBV27 and TRBJ1-2, with TRBD1 matching over 8 bases. CDR1 and CDR2 (germline): MNHEY, SMNVEV (reference sequence). The trim removed 5 bases at V and 8 bases at J, leaving 13 bases unmatched. The CDR3 consists of 15 residues. The CDR3 loop is CASSDTSGTGGGYTF. CDR3 DNA: TGTGCCAGCAGTGACACCTCCGGGACAGGAGGAGGCTACACCTTC.

This clone appeared a single time. The J gene is TRBJ1-1, the V gene TRBV2; tentative D call: TRBD1 (6 bases). This CDR3 contains 15 residues. Germline CDR1 is SNHLY and CDR2 is FYNNEI. Between the trimmed V and J ends, which lost 7 bases and 1 base, there was a span of 16 bases. CDR3 in DNA: TGTGCCAGCAATGCGCAGGGGACCTCGAACACTGAAGCTTTCTTT. It is translated as CASNAQGTSNTEAFF.

The rearrangement joins TRBV29-1 to TRBJ2-5; TRBD1 matches 7 bases. Germline-derived CDR1 and CDR2 are SQVTM and ANQGSEA. The CDR3 has 13 residues. V gave up 7 bases and J gave up 0 bases; unmatched junction bases: 5. CDR3 loop: CSASTGNQETQYF. The CDR3 DNA is TGCAGCGCCTCGACAGGGAACCAAGAGACCCAGTACTTC.

The rearrangement joins TRBV13 to TRBJ2-5, with 11 bases matching TRBD2. This CDR3 has 17 amino acids. V lost 5 bases to trimming and J lost 1 base; unmatched junction nucleotides: 9. Germline V gene lookup returns CDR1 PRHDT and CDR2 FYEKMQ (reference sequence). CDR3 in DNA: TGTGCCAGCAGCACCCGGCAACTAGCGGGGGCCCAAGAGACCCAGTACTTC. Translating gives CASSTRQLAGAQETQYF.

The gene calls are TRBV29-1 and TRBJ2-7; 7 nucleotides agree with TRBD2. V trimming: 6 bases; J trimming: 4 bases; junction bases outside the gene matches: 9. Germline lookup yields CDR1 SQVTM and CDR2 ANQGSEA. The CDR3 contains 13 residues. The CDR3 loop reads CSVAAGTEYEQYF. The CDR3 DNA is TGCAGCGTGGCAGCGGGAACCGAATACGAGCAGTACTTC.

This chain joins TRBV13 and TRBJ1-1; 10 nucleotides match TRBD1. From germline, CDR1 is PRHDT and CDR2 FYEKMQ (reference sequence). The CDR3 loop spans 17 amino acids. The V segment lost 7 bases and the J segment 1 base; nucleotides outside the gene matches: 12. The CDR3 coding sequence is TGTGCCAGCAACCCCGGAGGGGACAGGGGACCGAACACTGAAGCTTTCTTT. It specifies CASNPGGDRGPNTEAFF.